Described below is a single T cell receptor (beta chain) sequence and its context. Its target is not known. This sample's TCRbeta library carried unique molecular identifier barcodes. TCRdb redid the calling of the PCR reads with MiXCR, one entry per CDR3 protein. The sample includes some 830,000 distinct CDR3 sequences, under 20% of them seen just once. The data are from a study of T-cell reconstitution after alpha-beta-depleted transplantation in children. Trimming pared 0 bases from V and 3 bases from J, leaving 18 bases between. From germline, CDR1 is KGHSH and CDR2 LQKENI. This CDR3 spans 18 amino acids. Study-level findings and limits: Several patients had high TCRbeta diversity at day 60; it came from surviving recipient T cells and thymic progenitors. Approximately two months post-transplant, alpha-beta T cells reportedly originated from several hundred expanded graft clones. Hyperexpanded clones declined; after one year, newly produced T cells mostly supplied diversity.

Sample: PBMCs, mostly from graft donor cells, taken 360 days after TCRalphabeta/CD19-depleted stem cell transplant. This chain uses TRBV18 with TRBJ2-4; D remains ambiguous. The sequence was obtained from a male patient younger than 18 who had a stem cell transplant for acute lymphoblastic leukemia, so the T cells may come from the graft donor. Here the CDR3 DNA reads TGTGCCAGCTCACCACCAAAATTCGCCCTAGACGGCAAAAACATTCAGTACTTC. Its translation is CASSPPKFALDGKNIQYF.